A single sample gave rise to the 25 T cell receptor beta chains below, sequenced in a study of blood T cell repertoires in COVID-19. Profiled with immunoSEQ multiplex PCR; TCRdb holds only in-frame clones, not every one. The sample carries hundreds of thousands of clones, nearly 90% recorded once. The material sequenced was peripheral blood. These receptor sequences come from a man aged 18-30 years with active or convalescent COVID-19.

This chain links TRBV7-2 with TRBJ2-2, with D perhaps TRBD1 (5 bases). Germline V lookup: CDR1 SGHTA, CDR2 FQGNSA. CDR3 length: 16 amino acids. V was pared by 6 bases and J by 1 base, with 15 bases between. This CDR3 reads CASRPFSGQNTGELFF. CDR3 DNA sequence: TGTGCCAGCAGACCCTTTTCCGGACAGAACACCGGGGAGCTGTTTTTT.

CDR3 amino acids: CASSSNYEQYF. CDR3 sequence (DNA): TGTGCCAGCAGCTCCAACTACGAGCAGTACTTC. The V call is TRBV6-2 or TRBV6-3, the J call TRBJ2-7; no clear D gene. Trimming pared 6 bases from V and 3 bases from J, leaving 6 bases between. Germline V lookup: CDR1 MNHEY, CDR2 SVGEGT. The CDR3 contains 11 residues.

The J gene is TRBJ2-7, the V gene TRBV7-3, with D perhaps TRBD1 (5 bases). Germline CDR1 is SGHTA and CDR2 is FQGTGA. Trimming took 2 bases from V and 4 from J, leaving 9 bases between them. The CDR3 runs to 13 residues. CDR3 nucleotides: TGTGCCAGCAGCTTACAGGGTGGGTACGAGCAGTACTTC. Translation gives CASSLQGGYEQYF.

The chain employs TRBV6-4 and TRBJ1-1, with TRBD1 as a possible D gene (6 bases). Per the germline V gene, CDR1 is MRHNA and CDR2 is SNTAGT. The CDR3 is 14 residues long. Trimming removed 6 bases at V and 4 bases at J, with 15 bases between. As DNA, the CDR3 is TGTGCCAGCAGGAGGGGGGGGGTTGGCACTGAAGCTTTCTTT. Protein product: CASRRGGVGTEAFF.

This chain links TRBV11-2 with TRBJ2-1; the match to TRBD2 covers 7 bases. This CDR3 is built from 16 residues. Looked up from germline, CDR1 is SGHAT and CDR2 is FQNNGV. Germline trimming cut 4 bases from V and 9 bases from J; bases unmatched to any gene: 15. In DNA, the CDR3 is TGTGCCAGCAGCTCGTCGTGGGAGGGTCCAAAAAGTGAGCAGTTCTTC. Residues: CASSSSWEGPKSEQFF.

This clone was detected a few times. The chain recombines TRBV29-1 with TRBJ2-1, with 8 bases that match TRBD1. This CDR3 is 11 amino acids long. Germline V gene lookup returns CDR1 SQVTM and CDR2 ANQGSEA. Trimming removed 5 bases from V and 7 bases from J; junction bases left unmatched: 1. In DNA, the CDR3 is TGCAGCGTTCGACAGGGGAATGAGCAGTTCTTC. It specifies CSVRQGNEQFF.

V and J are TRBV7-8 and TRBJ1-2, with TRBD1 identical over 7 bases. Germline V lookup: CDR1 SGHVS, CDR2 FQNEAQ. The CDR3 sequence is 13 residues long. Germline trimming cut 0 bases from V and 6 bases from J; bases unmatched to any gene: 1. The CDR3 here is CASSLATGNGYTF. For the CDR3, the DNA is TGTGCCAGCAGCTTAGCGACAGGGAATGGCTACACCTTC.

The chain carries TRBV4-3 and TRBJ2-2; D call uncertain. Germline assignment: CDR1 LGHNA and CDR2 YSLEER. The CDR3 totals 14 residues. Trimming stripped 7 bases from V and 2 bases from J, with 11 bases between. In DNA, the CDR3 is TGCGCCAGCACGTCACAGATAAACACCGGGGAGCTGTTTTTT. Residues: CASTSQINTGELFF.

J is TRBJ2-1 and V is TRBV30; TRBD1 might be the D (5 bases). Germline CDR1 GTSNPN, CDR2 SVGIG (reference sequence). V was cut by 5 bases and J by 6 bases, with 11 bases left in between. This CDR3 spans 12 amino acids. As DNA, the CDR3 is TGTGCCTGGGGCAGGGTTGGCAATGAGCAGTTCTTC. As protein: CAWGRVGNEQFF.

The CDR3 here is CASSPGTSAYEQYF. CDR3 in DNA: TGTGCCAGCAGCCCGGGGACATCCGCCTACGAGCAGTACTTC. The chain links TRBV11-2 to TRBJ2-7; possible D gene TRBD1, 6 bases. This CDR3 is built from 14 residues. Per the germline V gene, CDR1 is SGHAT and CDR2 is FQNNGV. The ends were cut back, 5 bases at V and 2 bases at J, with 13 bases in the middle. Filled out from reference TRBV11-2 and TRBJ2-7, the complete variable domain reads EAGVAQSPRYKIIEKRQSVAFWCNPISGHATLYWYQQILGQGPKLLIQFQNNGVVDDSQLPKDRFSAERLKGVDSTLKIQPAKLEDSAVYLCASSPGTSAYEQYFGPGTRLTVT.

To note about this clone: Other DNA sequences in this sample translate to the same CDR3. V gene TRBV9 combines with J gene TRBJ1-5, with a possible D match to TRBD1 (5 bases). V lost 1 base, J lost 1 base, and 6 bases lay in between. Germline V lookup: CDR1 SGDLS, CDR2 YYNGEE. The CDR3 consists of 14 residues. The CDR3 DNA follows: TGTGCCAGCAGCGTATCAGGGAGCAATCAGCCCCAGCATTTT. Its protein is CASSVSGSNQPQHF.

The J gene is TRBJ1-1, the V gene TRBV7-8; D gene ambiguous. The CDR3 contains 12 residues. Trimming cost V 1 base and J 6 bases, with 6 bases left between them. From germline, CDR1 is SGHVS and CDR2 FQNEAQ. The CDR3 DNA reads as TGTGCCAGCAGCTTAGTTACTCCTGAAGCTTTCTTT. Amino acids: CASSLVTPEAFF. The full variable domain, its missing parts supplied by reference TRBV7-8 and TRBJ1-1, is GAGVSQSPRYKVAKRGQDVALRCDPISGHVSLFWYQQALGQGPEFLTYFQNEAQLDKSGLPSDRFFAERPEGSVSTLKIQRTQQEDSAVYLCASSLVTPEAFFGQGTRLTVV.

This chain links TRBV5-4 with TRBJ2-3; 12 bases fit TRBD2. This CDR3 comprises 14 residues. Germline values: CDR1 SGHNT, CDR2 YYREEE (reference sequence). After removal of 5 bases from V and 6 bases from J, the junction contained 4 bases not matched to a gene. The CDR3 nucleotides are TGTGCCAGCAGTACCGGGACTAGCGGGGATACGCAGTATTTT. It translates to CASSTGTSGDTQYF.

V and J are TRBV19 and TRBJ2-2; D possibly corresponds to TRBD2 (6 bases). The germline gives CDR1 LNHDA, CDR2 SQIVND (reference sequence). The CDR3 is made up of 17 amino acids. V lost 3 bases and J 6 bases, leaving 20 bases between the germline ends. CDR3 in DNA: TGTGCCAGTAGTATTGCCCCCTCCGGGAGAGTGGCCGGGGAGCTGTTTTTT. The encoded protein is CASSIAPSGRVAGELFF.

The chain has TRBV27 and TRBJ2-3, with 12 bases identical to TRBD2. V lost 4 bases and J lost 4; bases outside the gene matches: 6. There are 16 residues in the CDR3. Looked up from germline, CDR1 is MNHEY and CDR2 is SMNVEV (reference sequence). The CDR3 DNA reads as TGTGCCAGCAGTTCCGGACTAGCGGGATTCGCAGATACGCAGTATTTT. Translated, it gives CASSSGLAGFADTQYF.

V and J are TRBV6-1 and TRBJ1-2, with a tentative D call TRBD1 (6 bases). The germline V gene encodes CDR1 MNHNS and CDR2 SASEGT. The CDR3 sequence is 14 residues long. With 2 bases removed from V and 4 bases from J, the gap between germline ends came to 11 bases. CDR3 protein: CASSEPGESYGYTF. The CDR3 DNA sequence: TGTGCCAGCAGTGAACCAGGGGAAAGCTATGGCTACACCTTC.

In its sample, this clone was seen once. The chain has TRBV10-2 and TRBJ2-7; no reliable D call. Between the trimmed V and J ends, which lost 3 bases and 0 bases, there was a span of 6 bases. There are 13 residues in the CDR3. Per the germline V gene, CDR1 is WSHSY and CDR2 is SAAADI. CDR3 sequence reads: CASSEINSYEQYF. CDR3 nucleotide sequence: TGCGCCAGCAGTGAAATAAACTCCTACGAGCAGTACTTC.

This clone was seen a handful of times. V usage is TRBV28 and J usage is TRBJ1-5; the match to TRBD1 covers 7 bases. CDR1 is MDHEN, CDR2 SYDVKM, per germline. CDR3 length: 12 residues. The V and J ends lost 5 bases and 8 bases, in that order; junction bases with no gene match: 3. The CDR3 region is CASSPTGKPQHF. The CDR3 nucleotides read TGTGCCAGCAGTCCGACAGGGAAGCCCCAGCATTTT.

J is TRBJ2-5 and V is TRBV3-1 (or the pseudogene TRBV3-2), with D possibly matching TRBD1 (6 bases). This CDR3 is built from 14 residues. Trimming cost V 4 bases and J 5 bases, with 14 bases left between them. CDR1 is LGHDT and CDR2 is YNNKEL in the germline V gene (reference sequence). CDR3 loop: CASSPTGIMETQYF. The CDR3 nucleotides read TGTGCCAGCAGCCCTACAGGGATTATGGAGACCCAGTACTTC.

V usage is TRBV6-5 and J usage is TRBJ1-1; TRBD1 agrees at 9 bases. This CDR3 contains 15 residues. Trimming cost V 0 bases and J 5 bases; bases outside gene matches: 4. The germline gives CDR1 MNHEY, CDR2 SVGAGI. The CDR3 sequence: CASSYSDRGGTEAFF. DNA of the CDR3: TGTGCCAGCAGTTACTCGGACAGGGGTGGTACTGAAGCTTTCTTT.

This chain links TRBV7-8 with TRBJ2-7, with 7 nucleotides matching TRBD2. The CDR3 is made up of 16 amino acids. CDR1 SGHVS and CDR2 FQNEAQ come from the germline V gene. Trimming took 5 bases from V and 3 from J; bases not matched to a gene: 13. The CDR3 is CASSTPEGGPNYEQYF. The CDR3 DNA reads TGTGCCAGCAGCACTCCTGAGGGAGGGCCCAACTACGAGCAGTACTTC.

There are a few counts of this clone. The rearrangement links TRBV5-1 to TRBJ1-2, with D possibly being TRBD1 (5 bases). CDR1 SGHRS and CDR2 YFSETQ come from the germline V gene. The CDR3 totals 13 residues. V was shortened by 0 bases and J by 4 bases, with 7 bases between the two germline ends. Written as DNA, the CDR3 is TGCGCCAGCAGCTTGGGACAGCCCTATGGCTACACCTTC. Translated, it gives CASSLGQPYGYTF.

This clone showed up just once. J is TRBJ2-6 and V is TRBV19, with D maybe TRBD2 (6 bases). Per germline, CDR1 LNHDA and CDR2 SQIVND (reference sequence). The CDR3 spans 16 residues. The V end was cut by 4 bases, the J end by 6 bases, with 16 bases between. The CDR3 reads CASSKIPSALANVLTF. The CDR3 DNA reads as TGTGCCAGTAGTAAGATTCCTAGCGCTTTGGCCAACGTCCTGACTTTC.

This clone was picked up one time. The J gene is TRBJ2-1, the V gene TRBV5-1; D possibly corresponds to TRBD2 (5 bases). The CDR3 is 12 residues long. Germline-derived CDR1 and CDR2 are SGHRS and YFSETQ. Trimming took 4 bases from V and 8 from J, leaving 10 bases between them. In DNA form, the CDR3 reads TGCGCCAGCAGCCGTACGGACTATGAGCAGTTCTTC. Translated, it gives CASSRTDYEQFF.

The chain recombines TRBV30 with TRBJ1-1; 7 bases match TRBD1. The CDR3 length is 13 residues. Trimming cost V 7 bases and J 0 bases; bases outside gene matches: 5. Looked up from germline, CDR1 is GTSNPN and CDR2 is SVGIG (reference sequence). CDR3 loop: CASVGQLNTEAFF. DNA for the CDR3: TGTGCCTCGGTGGGACAGTTGAACACTGAAGCTTTCTTT.